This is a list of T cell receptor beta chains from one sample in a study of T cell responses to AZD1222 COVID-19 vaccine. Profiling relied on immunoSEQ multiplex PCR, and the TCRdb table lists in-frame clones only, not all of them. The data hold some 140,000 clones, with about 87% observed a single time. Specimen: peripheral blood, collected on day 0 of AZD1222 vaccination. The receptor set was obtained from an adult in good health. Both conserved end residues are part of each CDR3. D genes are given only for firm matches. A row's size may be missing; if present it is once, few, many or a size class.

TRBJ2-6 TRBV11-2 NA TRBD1 CASSLQGASSGANVLTF TGTGCCAGCAGCTTACAGGGGGCAAGCTCTGGGGCCAACGTCCTGACTTTC
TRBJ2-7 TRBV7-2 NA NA CASSLETGSAYEQYF TGTGCCAGCAGCCTAGAGACGGGGTCCGCCTACGAGCAGTACTTC
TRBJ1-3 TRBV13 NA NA CASSLGRASGNTIYF TGTGCCAGCAGCTTAGGCAGGGCGTCCGGAAACACCATATATTTT
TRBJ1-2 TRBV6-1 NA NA CASSEAVSITNYGYTF TGTGCCAGCAGTGAAGCGGTGTCTATCACGAACTATGGCTACACCTTC
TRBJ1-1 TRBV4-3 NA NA CASSQDRGAGTEAFF TGCGCCAGCAGCCAAGATCGGGGGGCCGGGACTGAAGCTTTCTTT
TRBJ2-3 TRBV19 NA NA CASNRGPTDTQYF TGTGCCAGTAATCGGGGCCCCACAGATACGCAGTATTTT
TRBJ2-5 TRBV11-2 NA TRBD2 CASGRTSGGLLETQYF TGTGCCAGCGGACGGACTAGCGGGGGCCTGTTGGAGACCCAGTACTTC
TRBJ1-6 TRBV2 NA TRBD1 CASSGQGDSPLHF TGTGCCAGCAGTGGACAGGGTGATTCACCCCTCCACTTT
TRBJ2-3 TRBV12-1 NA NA CASLPEDVSGTDTQYF TGTGCCAGCCTCCCCGAGGATGTCTCGGGCACAGATACGCAGTATTTT
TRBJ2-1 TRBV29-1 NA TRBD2 CSVDRAGGPSHEQFF TGCAGCGTTGATCGAGCGGGGGGGCCCTCGCATGAGCAGTTCTTC
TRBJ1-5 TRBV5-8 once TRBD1 CASSFLGGAGQPQHF TGTGCCAGCAGCTTTTTAGGGGGCGCAGGTCAGCCCCAGCATTTT
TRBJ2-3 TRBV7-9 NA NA CASSLDLGQTTDTQYF TGTGCCAGCAGCTTAGACCTTGGGCAGACCACAGATACGCAGTATTTT
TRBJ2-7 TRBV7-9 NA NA CASSSYGGAEQYF TGTGCCAGCAGCTCCTATGGGGGGGCCGAGCAGTACTTC
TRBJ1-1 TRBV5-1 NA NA CASSLGTSNTEAFF TGCGCCAGCAGCTTGGGGACGTCGAACACTGAAGCTTTCTTT
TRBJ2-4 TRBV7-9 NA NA CASSRDTLNIQYF TGTGCCAGCAGCCGTGACACCCTCAACATTCAGTACTTC
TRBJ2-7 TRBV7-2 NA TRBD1 CASSRQGDYEQYF TGTGCCAGCAGCAGACAGGGGGACTACGAGCAGTACTTC
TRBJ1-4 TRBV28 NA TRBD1 CASSFPGQGYEKLFF TGTGCCAGCAGTTTCCCGGGACAGGGCTATGAAAAACTGTTTTTT
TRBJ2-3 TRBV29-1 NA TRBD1 CSARTGNGDTQYF TGCAGCGCCCGGACAGGGAACGGAGATACGCAGTATTTT
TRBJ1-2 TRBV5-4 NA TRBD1 CASSRQGNYGYTF TGTGCCAGCAGCAGACAGGGGAACTATGGCTACACCTTC
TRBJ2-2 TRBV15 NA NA CATSRFPGTNTGELFF TGTGCCACCAGCAGATTCCCCGGGACAAACACCGGGGAGCTGTTTTTT
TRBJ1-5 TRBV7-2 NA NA CASSWAGNSNQPQHF TGTGCCAGCAGCTGGGCGGGAAATAGCAATCAGCCCCAGCATTTT
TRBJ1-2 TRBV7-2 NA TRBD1 CASSLDVGTGYGYTF TGTGCCAGCAGCTTAGATGTCGGGACAGGGTATGGCTACACCTTC
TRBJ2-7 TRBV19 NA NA CASSARTFHEQYF TGTGCCAGTAGTGCGAGGACCTTCCACGAGCAGTACTTC
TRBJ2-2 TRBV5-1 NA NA CASSLVGSGTGELFF TGCGCCAGCAGCTTGGTAGGGAGTGGGACCGGGGAGCTGTTTTTT
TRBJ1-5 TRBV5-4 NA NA CPKGRSPNQPQHF TGTCCCAAAGGCAGGAGCCCCAATCAGCCCCAGCATTTT
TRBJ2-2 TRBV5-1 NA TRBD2 CASSLGLAGNTGELFF TGCGCCAGCAGCTTGGGGCTAGCGGGGAACACCGGGGAGCTGTTTTTT
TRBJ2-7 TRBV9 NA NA CASSPGGLYEQYF TGTGCCAGCAGCCCGGGGGGCCTGTACGAGCAGTACTTC
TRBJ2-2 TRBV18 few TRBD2 CASSLRNPTSGAAGELFF TGTGCCAGCTCACTCAGAAACCCGACTAGCGGGGCCGCCGGGGAGCTGTTTTTT
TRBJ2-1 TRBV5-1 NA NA CASSLRGGPNEQFF TGCGCCAGCAGCTTAAGGGGGGGGCCGAATGAGCAGTTCTTC
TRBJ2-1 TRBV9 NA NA CASSVGTASEQFF TGTGCCAGCAGCGTAGGGACTGCCTCTGAGCAGTTCTTC
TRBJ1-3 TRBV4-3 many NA CASSPRAGGNTIYF TGCGCCAGCAGCCCACGGGCAGGTGGAAACACCATATATTTT
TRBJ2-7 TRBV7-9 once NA CASSLEVGGEQYF TGTGCCAGCAGCTTAGAGGTAGGGGGGGAGCAGTACTTC
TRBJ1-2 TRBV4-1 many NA CASSQDLGRRNGYTF TGCGCCAGCAGCCAAGATCTGGGCCGGAGGAATGGCTACACCTTC
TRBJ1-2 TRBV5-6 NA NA CASSNPGVGYTF TGTGCCAGCAGTAACCCAGGGGTTGGCTACACCTTC
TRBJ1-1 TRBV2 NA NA CASTLGRNTEAFF TGTGCCAGCACGTTGGGAAGGAACACTGAAGCTTTCTTT
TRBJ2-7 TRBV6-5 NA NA CASSSPRGSYEQYF TGTGCCAGCAGTTCCCCCAGAGGCTCCTACGAGCAGTACTTC
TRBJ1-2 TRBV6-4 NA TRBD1 CASSDGTGVNYGYTF TGTGCCAGCAGTGACGGGACAGGAGTTAACTATGGCTACACCTTC
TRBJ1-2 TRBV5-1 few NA CASSPPGEGNTF TGCGCCAGCAGCCCACCGGGGGAGGGGAACACCTTC
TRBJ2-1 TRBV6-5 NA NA CASSLPDAYNEQFF TGTGCCAGCAGCCTACCGGACGCTTACAATGAGCAGTTCTTC
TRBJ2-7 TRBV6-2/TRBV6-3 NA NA CASSWGNKYEQYF TGTGCCAGCAGTTGGGGCAACAAGTACGAGCAGTACTTC
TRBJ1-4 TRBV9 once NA CASNREANEKLFF TGTGCCAGCAACCGAGAGGCAAATGAAAAACTGTTTTTT
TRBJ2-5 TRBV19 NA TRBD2 CASSYGGVQETQYF TGTGCCAGTAGTTACGGGGGGGTACAAGAGACCCAGTACTTC
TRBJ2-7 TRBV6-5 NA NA CASSYVVLENSYEQYF TGTGCCAGCAGTTACGTAGTCCTAGAAAACTCCTACGAGCAGTACTTC
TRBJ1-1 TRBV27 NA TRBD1 CASNSPTGKVTEAFF TGTGCCAGCAACTCCCCGACAGGGAAGGTCACTGAAGCTTTCTTT
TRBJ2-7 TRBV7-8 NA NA CASSLHGTYEQYF TGTGCCAGCAGCTTACACGGAACCTACGAGCAGTACTTC
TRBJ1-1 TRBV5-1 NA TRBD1 CASSTRQGGTEAFF TGCGCCAGCAGCACAAGACAGGGGGGCACTGAAGCTTTCTTT
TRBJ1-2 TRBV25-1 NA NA CASRSPGTSYGYTF TGTGCCAGCAGGAGCCCCGGGACGAGTTATGGCTACACCTTC
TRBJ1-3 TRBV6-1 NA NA CASSEVQALYGNTIYF TGTGCCAGCAGTGAGGTCCAGGCTTTGTATGGAAACACCATATATTTT
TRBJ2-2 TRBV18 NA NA CASSAKRPANTGELFF TGTGCCAGCTCCGCGAAACGGCCGGCGAACACCGGGGAGCTGTTTTTT
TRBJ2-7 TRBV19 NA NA CASSIEGRQSREQYF TGTGCCAGTAGTATAGAGGGAAGACAGTCTCGGGAGCAGTACTTC
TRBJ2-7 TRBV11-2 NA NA CASSLAPGPVRF TGTGCCAGCAGCTTAGCGCCTGGTCCAGTACGCTTC
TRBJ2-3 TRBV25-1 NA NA CASSERTGFSGDTQYF TGTGCCAGCAGTGAAAGAACGGGGTTTTCGGGAGATACGCAGTATTTT
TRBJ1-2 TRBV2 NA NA CASSEIQGYYGYTF TGTGCCAGCAGTGAAATACAGGGATACTATGGCTACACCTTC
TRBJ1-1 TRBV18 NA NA CASSPGGGSNTEAFF TGTGCCAGCTCACCAGGGGGAGGGTCGAACACTGAAGCTTTCTTT
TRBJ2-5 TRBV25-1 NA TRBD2 CASRGSGALQETQYF TGTGCCAGCAGAGGTAGCGGGGCGCTACAAGAGACCCAGTACTTC
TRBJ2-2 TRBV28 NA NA CASSLVTGELFF TGTGCCAGCAGTTTAGTGACCGGGGAGCTGTTTTTT
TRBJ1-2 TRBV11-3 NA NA CASSLTAGDGYTF TGTGCCAGCAGCTTGACAGCGGGGGATGGCTACACCTTC